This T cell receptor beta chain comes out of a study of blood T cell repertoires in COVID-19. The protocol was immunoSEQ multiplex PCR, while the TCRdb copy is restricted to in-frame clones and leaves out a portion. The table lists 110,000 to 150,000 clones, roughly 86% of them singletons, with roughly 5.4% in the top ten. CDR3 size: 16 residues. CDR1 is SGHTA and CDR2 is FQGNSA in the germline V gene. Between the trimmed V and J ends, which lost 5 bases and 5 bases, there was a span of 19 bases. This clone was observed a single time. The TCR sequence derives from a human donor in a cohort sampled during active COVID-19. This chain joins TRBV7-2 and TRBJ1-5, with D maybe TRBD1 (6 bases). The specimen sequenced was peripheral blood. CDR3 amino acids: CASSARDKGNHQPQHF. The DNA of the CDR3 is TGTGCCAGCAGCGCCAGGGACAAGGGTAACCATCAGCCCCAGCATTTT.